This is a list of T cell receptor beta chains from one sample in a study of blood T cell repertoires in COVID-19. Data came from immunoSEQ multiplex PCR; TCRdb stores just in-frame clones and leaves some out. This sample yields around 32,000 clones, of which 70% to 90% are seen a single time; around 5% belongs to the top ten. The material sequenced was peripheral blood. The receptors here all came from a woman older than 75 with active or convalescent COVID-19. CDR3s include the opening cysteine and the closing phenylalanine or tryptophan. D genes are given only for firm matches. Only some rows state a clone size, as once, few, many or a class for expanded clones.

clone size: .; D gene: .; V gene: TRBV29-1; J gene: TRBJ2-2; CDR3 DNA: TGCAGCGTTGGAGGAGGGAGCAACACCGGGGAGCTGTTTTTT; CDR3 protein: CSVGGGSNTGELFF
clone size: .; D gene: TRBD1; V gene: TRBV7-2; J gene: TRBJ2-5; CDR3 DNA: TGTGCCAGCAGCTCATCTGGCAGGGGGCGGGAGACCCAGTACTTC; CDR3 protein: CASSSSGRGRETQYF
clone size: .; D gene: .; V gene: TRBV25-1; J gene: TRBJ2-3; CDR3 DNA: TGTGCCACTTTGGACAGTCGGGGGGCAGATACGCAGTATTTT; CDR3 protein: CATLDSRGADTQYF
clone size: .; D gene: TRBD2; V gene: TRBV5-4; J gene: TRBJ2-3; CDR3 DNA: TGTGCCAGCAGCTTGTCGGGAGGCCCCACAGATACGCAGTATTTT; CDR3 protein: CASSLSGGPTDTQYF
clone size: .; D gene: TRBD2; V gene: TRBV4-2; J gene: TRBJ2-2; CDR3 DNA: TGTGCCAGCAGCCACAGCGGGAGATCCGGGGAGCTGTTTTTT; CDR3 protein: CASSHSGRSGELFF
clone size: .; D gene: TRBD1; V gene: TRBV19; J gene: TRBJ2-1; CDR3 DNA: TGTGCCAGTAGTAAGGGACAGGGGGGTTACAATGAGCAGTTCTTC; CDR3 protein: CASSKGQGGYNEQFF
clone size: .; D gene: .; V gene: TRBV9; J gene: TRBJ2-7; CDR3 DNA: TGTGCCAGCAGCGTAGGGGGCCTCTCCTACGAGCAGTACTTC; CDR3 protein: CASSVGGLSYEQYF
clone size: once; D gene: .; V gene: TRBV4-1; J gene: TRBJ2-4; CDR3 DNA: TGCGCCAGCAGCGGCTTGGGGGGTAGGAACATTCAGTACTTC; CDR3 protein: CASSGLGGRNIQYF
clone size: .; D gene: .; V gene: TRBV7-6; J gene: TRBJ2-1; CDR3 DNA: TGTGCCAGCAGCCTGGGTGAGACAGAGTACAATGAGCAGTTCTTC; CDR3 protein: CASSLGETEYNEQFF
clone size: .; D gene: .; V gene: TRBV28; J gene: TRBJ1-5; CDR3 DNA: TGTGCCAGCAGTTTGGGAGGGGCTAGCAATCAGCCCCAGCATTTT; CDR3 protein: CASSLGGASNQPQHF
clone size: .; D gene: .; V gene: TRBV6-5; J gene: TRBJ1-5; CDR3 DNA: TGTGCCAGCAGTTACTCTCGGGGGGTTCAGCCCCAGCATTTT; CDR3 protein: CASSYSRGVQPQHF
clone size: .; D gene: .; V gene: TRBV14; J gene: TRBJ2-3; CDR3 DNA: TGTGCCAGCAGCCAAGTAGGGACACTCCGCACAGATACGCAGTATTTT; CDR3 protein: CASSQVGTLRTDTQYF
clone size: .; D gene: TRBD1; V gene: TRBV5-1; J gene: TRBJ1-1; CDR3 DNA: TGCGCCAGCAGCCCGGACAGGGGCACTGAAGCTTTCTTT; CDR3 protein: CASSPDRGTEAFF
clone size: .; D gene: .; V gene: TRBV7-8; J gene: TRBJ1-6; CDR3 DNA: TGTGCCAGCAGCCCACCGGGACACAGCTCCTATAATTCACCCCTCCACTTT; CDR3 protein: CASSPPGHSSYNSPLHF
clone size: .; D gene: TRBD1; V gene: TRBV15; J gene: TRBJ2-7; CDR3 DNA: TGTGCCACCAGCTCTCGGACAGGGGGCTTGGACGAGCAGTACTTC; CDR3 protein: CATSSRTGGLDEQYF
clone size: .; D gene: TRBD2; V gene: TRBV5-1; J gene: TRBJ2-2; CDR3 DNA: TGCGCCAGCAGCTTGGGACTAGCGGGACCCGGGGAGCTGTTTTTT; CDR3 protein: CASSLGLAGPGELFF
clone size: .; D gene: TRBD1; V gene: TRBV7-2; J gene: TRBJ2-7; CDR3 DNA: TGTGCCAGCAGCATACGGGGACAGTCCTACGAGCAGTACTTC; CDR3 protein: CASSIRGQSYEQYF
clone size: .; D gene: .; V gene: TRBV7-8; J gene: TRBJ1-5; CDR3 DNA: TGTGCCAGCAGCTTACGAGGGCTTCAGCCCCAGCATTTT; CDR3 protein: CASSLRGLQPQHF
clone size: .; D gene: TRBD1; V gene: TRBV9; J gene: TRBJ1-3; CDR3 DNA: TGTGCCAGCAGCGTAGGACAGGGTGGCGAAGGAAACACCATATATTTT; CDR3 protein: CASSVGQGGEGNTIYF
clone size: .; D gene: .; V gene: TRBV28; J gene: TRBJ1-6; CDR3 DNA: TGTGCCAGCAGTTATAGAACGGTTTCCTCCTATAATTCACCCCTCCACTTT; CDR3 protein: CASSYRTVSSYNSPLHF